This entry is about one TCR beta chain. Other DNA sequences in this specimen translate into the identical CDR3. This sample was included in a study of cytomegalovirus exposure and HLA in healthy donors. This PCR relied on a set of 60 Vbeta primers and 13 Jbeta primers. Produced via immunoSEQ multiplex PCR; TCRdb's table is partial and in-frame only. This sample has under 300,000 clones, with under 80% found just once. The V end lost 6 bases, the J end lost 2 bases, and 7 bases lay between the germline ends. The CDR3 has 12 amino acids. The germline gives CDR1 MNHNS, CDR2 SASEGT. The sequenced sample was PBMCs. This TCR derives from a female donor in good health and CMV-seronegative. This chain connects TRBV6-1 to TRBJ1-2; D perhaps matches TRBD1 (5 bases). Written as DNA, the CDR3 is TGTGCCAGCAGAACAGGAAACTATGGCTACACCTTC. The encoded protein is CASRTGNYGYTF.